This record looks at one T cell receptor (beta chain) sequence and its context. No antigen is known for it. The germline CDR1 and CDR2 sequences are MNHNS and SASEGT. The CDR3 extends over 14 amino acids. V lost 2 bases to trimming and J lost 3 bases, with 7 bases between them. This record belongs to a study of neoadjuvant anti-PD-1 for oral cavity cancer. Study conclusions and caveats: Higher pretreatment Treg/Th17 ratios tracked higher pretreatment blood clonality. TCR analyses covered only a few patients per response group. Post-nivolumab, blood T cell clonality was significantly elevated in non-responders.

Time point described: after neoadjuvant nivolumab, at surgical resection. Analysis of PBMCs was direct, with no culture step. Method: immunoSEQ multiplex PCR; TCRdb's copy keeps in-frame clones and lacks some. The table lists 15,000 or so clones, 76% of them singletons. The rearrangement uses TRBV6-1 and TRBJ2-2; D ambiguous. This specimen was PBMCs, taken after nivolumab (anti-PD-1) treatment. This TCR derives from a person aged 35 to 85 with oral cavity squamous cell carcinoma. In DNA form, the CDR3 reads TGTGCCAGCAGTGAACGCGGATACACCGGGGAGCTGTTTTTT. Its translation: CASSERGYTGELFF.